The present entry profiles one TCR beta chain with its context. Per the study methods: Amplification from reference gene primers served as the basis for estimated nucleated cell counts. Assay: immunoSEQ multiplex PCR; the TCRdb copy retains only in-frame clones and omits some. From that table come the V and J calls and clone size; the DNA was used to work out D and trimming. Here the sample spans around 93,000 clones, around 80% being singletons. This sample was included in a study of blood T cell repertoires in COVID-19. Overall study context: Material from acute and convalescent COVID-19 was sourced from the United States, Italy and Spain.

The CDR3 is made up of 15 amino acids. Germline CDR1 is SGHNT and CDR2 is YENEEA. V was shortened by 2 bases and J by 0 bases, with 10 bases between the two germline ends. The sample consisted of peripheral blood. This clonotype was sampled from a man in his 60s with acute or convalescent COVID-19. The chain couples TRBV11-3 to TRBJ1-1, with D possibly TRBD1 on 5 matching bases. CDR3 DNA: TGTGCCAGCAGCTTACAGGGCTCCATGAACACTGAAGCTTTCTTT. Amino acid sequence: CASSLQGSMNTEAFF.